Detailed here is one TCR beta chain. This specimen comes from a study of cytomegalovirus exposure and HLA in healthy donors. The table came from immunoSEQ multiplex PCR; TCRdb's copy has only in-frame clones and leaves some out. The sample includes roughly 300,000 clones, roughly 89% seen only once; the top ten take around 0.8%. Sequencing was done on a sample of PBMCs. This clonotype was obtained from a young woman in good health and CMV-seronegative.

The CDR3 loop is CASSIKEINRQETQYF. The CDR3 DNA reads TGTGCCAGTAGTATAAAGGAAATCAACAGGCAAGAGACCCAGTACTTC. The V call is TRBV19, the J call TRBJ2-5; D perhaps matches TRBD1 (5 bases). With 2 bases removed from V and 2 bases from J, the gap between germline ends came to 15 bases. The CDR3 consists of 16 residues. The germline gives CDR1 LNHDA, CDR2 SQIVND (reference sequence).